This is a list of T cell receptor beta chains from one sample in a study of a mutant IDH1 vaccine in newly diagnosed glioma. Generated by immunoSEQ multiplex PCR, the TCRdb table keeps only in-frame clones and is missing some. The sample yields approximately 81,000 clones, roughly 85% seen once. Their recognized antigens are unknown. The starting material was PBMCs, obtained from a glioma patient whose treatment included an IDH1 peptide vaccine. The receptors originated from a man younger than 40 with glioma. Some clones in this sample may be carry-over from other donors' samples. Both conserved end residues are trimmed from each CDR3. The order of the fields is V gene, J gene, CDR3 protein.

TRBV29-1	TRBJ1-1	SVGQGGTEAF
TRBV13	TRBJ2-7	ASSLLQGAYEQY
TRBV30	TRBJ2-7	AWDSRDRSYEQY
TRBV27	TRBJ2-7	ASSPSGTPGGEQY
TRBV27	TRBJ2-7	ASSYAGAGVNEQY
TRBV4-3	TRBJ1-1	ASSQNLDGTEAF
TRBV27	TRBJ1-6	ASSSPNRGINSPLH
TRBV6-1	TRBJ1-1	ASSGELTADTEAF
TRBV9	TRBJ2-1	ASSDSLLAGDHYEQF
TRBV4-3	TRBJ1-2	ASSLQVGAPFYGYT
TRBV10-3	TRBJ2-2	AISEGGLAGEAGELF
TRBV7-6	TRBJ2-7	ASSLGPNYEQY
TRBV19	TRBJ1-4	ASSRGGAGEKLF